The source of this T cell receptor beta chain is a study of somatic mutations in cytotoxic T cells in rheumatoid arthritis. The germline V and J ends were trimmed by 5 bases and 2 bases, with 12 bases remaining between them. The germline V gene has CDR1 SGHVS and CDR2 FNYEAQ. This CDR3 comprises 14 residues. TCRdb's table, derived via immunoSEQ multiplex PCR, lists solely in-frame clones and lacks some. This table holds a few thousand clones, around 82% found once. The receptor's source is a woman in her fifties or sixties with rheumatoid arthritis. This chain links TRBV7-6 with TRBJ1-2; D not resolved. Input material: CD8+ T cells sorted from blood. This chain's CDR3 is CASSPYAANYGYTF. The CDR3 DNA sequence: TGTGCCAGCAGCCCGTATGCGGCAAACTATGGCTACACCTTC.